The TCR beta chain under discussion was sequenced for a study of T-cell memory formation after mild COVID-19. Each CDR3 protein gets one entry after TCRdb re-called the 5' RACE reads with MiXCR. The profile shows almost 550,000 distinct CDR3 sequences, around 21% of them singletons. V shed 1 base and J 2 bases; nucleotides not matched to a gene: 6. The CDR3 is 15 residues long. Germline V gives CDR1 DFQATT, CDR2 SNEGSKA (reference sequence). Sequenced sample: PBMCs or a T cell subset sorted from them (not recorded which). The chain carries TRBV20-1 and TRBJ2-3; 7 bases map to TRBD2. This receptor was obtained from an adult woman who had mild COVID-19 (a few samples of this study predate the infection). Cell type and time point are not known. CDR3 nucleotides: TGCAGTGCTAGAGCGGCGGGAGTGATCACAGATACGCAGTATTTT. Protein product: CSARAAGVITDTQYF.